The 8 T cell receptor beta chains in this list originate from one sample, sequenced in a study of shared clonotypes between healthy human individuals. Using immunoSEQ multiplex PCR, the repertoire was profiled, and TCRdb retains in-frame clones only, with some absent. The sample holds some 2,500,000 clones; 92% are singletons and the top ten take around 0.38%. Sequencing input: naive CD4+ T cells from PBMCs. Subset of the sample: CD45RA+ positively selected. These receptors all come from a man aged 18 to 35 in good health. Some clones in this sample may be carry-over from other donors' samples.

This clone was detected a few times. The chain carries TRBV7-3 and TRBJ1-1; the D gene is possibly TRBD1 (6 bases). This CDR3 is 11 amino acids long. V was shortened by 8 bases and J by 4 bases, with 8 bases between the two germline ends. Germline V CDR1 and CDR2: SGHTA, FQGTGA. The CDR3: CASVGGTEAFF. In DNA form, the CDR3 reads TGTGCCAGCGTAGGGGGCACTGAAGCTTTCTTT. The entire variable domain, with the rest obtained from reference TRBV7-3 and TRBJ1-1, is as follows: GAGVSQTPSNKVTEKGKYVELRCDPISGHTALYWYRQSLGQGPEFLIYFQGTGAADDSGLPNDRFFAVRPEGSVSTLKIQRTERGDSAVYLCASVGGTEAFFGQGTRLTVV.

This chain links TRBV11-2 with TRBJ2-3; 8 bases align to TRBD2. Germline V lookup: CDR1 SGHAT, CDR2 FQNNGV. This CDR3 has 14 amino acids. The ends lost 8 bases at V and 2 bases at J; junction bases unmatched: 6. The CDR3 reads CASGIAGPTDTQYF. In DNA, the CDR3 is TGTGCCAGCGGTATAGCGGGACCCACAGATACGCAGTATTTT.

This sequence joins TRBV28 and TRBJ2-7; 9 bases match TRBD2. CDR3 length equals 13 residues. The germline CDR1 and CDR2 sequences are MDHEN and SYDVKM. J lost 5 bases, V lost 6 bases, and 5 bases had no gene match. Written as DNA, the CDR3 is TGTGCCAGCAGGGCTAGCGGGATGAACGAGCAGTACTTC. Encoded protein: CASRASGMNEQYF.

CDR3 residues: CASSKGSYNEQFF. The CDR3 coding sequence is TGTGCCAGCTCGAAGGGTTCCTACAATGAGCAGTTCTTC. J is TRBJ2-1 and V is TRBV18; the D is unclear. Per the germline V gene, CDR1 is KGHSH and CDR2 is LQKENI. The V end was cut by 6 bases, the J end by 1 base, with 7 bases between. This CDR3 spans 13 amino acids.

This clone was detected a few times. V gene TRBV27 combines with J gene TRBJ1-1; the D gene is possibly TRBD1 (5 bases). Germline V gene data show CDR1 as MNHEY and CDR2 as SMNVEV (reference sequence). This CDR3 has 14 residues. With 5 bases removed from V and 1 base from J, the gap between germline ends came to 11 bases. CDR3 region: CASSRLQGNTEAFF. In DNA form, the CDR3 reads TGTGCCAGCAGTCGACTCCAGGGGAACACTGAAGCTTTCTTT.

This CDR3 reads CASSAGQGGGNEKLFF. In DNA form, the CDR3 reads TGCGCCAGCAGCGCGGGACAGGGCGGGGGAAATGAAAAACTGTTTTTT. The V gene is TRBV5-1, the J gene TRBJ1-4; 9 bases agree with TRBD1. The CDR3 spans 16 residues. Trimming took 4 bases from V and 5 from J; bases not matched to a gene: 9. Germline-derived CDR1 and CDR2 are SGHRS and YFSETQ.

The chain couples TRBV30 to TRBJ2-7, with D perhaps TRBD1 (7 bases). The CDR3 length is 15 residues. Trimming left V 3 bases short and J 6 bases short, with 21 bases between. Per germline, CDR1 GTSNPN and CDR2 SVGIG (reference sequence). Here the CDR3 reads CAWSAGQTVYGEQYF. CDR3 nucleotides: TGTGCCTGGAGCGCGGGACAGACGGTATACGGCGAGCAGTACTTC.

This clone appeared a single time. The CDR3 nucleotides read TGTGCCAGCAGCGCCCTGGGGATGAACACTGAAGCTTTCTTT. It yields the protein CASSALGMNTEAFF. The chain employs TRBV9 and TRBJ1-1; D remains unclear. The V gene's germline CDR1 is SGDLS and CDR2 YYNGEE. Trimming removed 3 bases from V and 0 bases from J, with 9 bases in between. This CDR3 comprises 14 residues.